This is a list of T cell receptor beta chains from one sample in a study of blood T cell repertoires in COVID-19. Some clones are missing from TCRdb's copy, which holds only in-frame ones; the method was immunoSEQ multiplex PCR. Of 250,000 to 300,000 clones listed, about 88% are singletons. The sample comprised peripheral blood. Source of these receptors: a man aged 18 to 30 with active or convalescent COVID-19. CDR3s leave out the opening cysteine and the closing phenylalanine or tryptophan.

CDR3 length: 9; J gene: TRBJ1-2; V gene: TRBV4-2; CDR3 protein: ASSQNRFYT
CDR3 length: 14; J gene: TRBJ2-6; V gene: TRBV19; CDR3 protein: ASSGPGSSGANVLT
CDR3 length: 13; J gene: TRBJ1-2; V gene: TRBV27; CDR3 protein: ASSLSSGGAWGYT
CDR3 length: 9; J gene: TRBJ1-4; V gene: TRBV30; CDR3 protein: AWSVGDKLF
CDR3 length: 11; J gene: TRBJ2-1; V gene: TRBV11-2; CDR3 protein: ASSLGGGPKGI
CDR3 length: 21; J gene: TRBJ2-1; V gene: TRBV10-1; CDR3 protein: ASSLSSSYPGTSVPRRINEQF
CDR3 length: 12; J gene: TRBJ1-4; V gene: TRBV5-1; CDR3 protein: ASSLGDREEKLF
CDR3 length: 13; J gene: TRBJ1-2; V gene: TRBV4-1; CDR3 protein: ASSQPVSANYGYT
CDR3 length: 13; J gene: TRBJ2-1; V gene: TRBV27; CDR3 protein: ASTPRVAGYGEQF
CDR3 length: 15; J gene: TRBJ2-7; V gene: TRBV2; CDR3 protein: ASSELPNPATPYEQY
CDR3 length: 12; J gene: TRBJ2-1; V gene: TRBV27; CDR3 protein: ASRTRHKVNEQF
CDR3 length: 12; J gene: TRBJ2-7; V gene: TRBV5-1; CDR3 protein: ASSPRGRAYEQY
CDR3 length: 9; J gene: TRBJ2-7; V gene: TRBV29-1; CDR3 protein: SYGTSGEQY
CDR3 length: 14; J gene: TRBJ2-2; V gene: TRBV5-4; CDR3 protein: ASSLGQHLGTGELF
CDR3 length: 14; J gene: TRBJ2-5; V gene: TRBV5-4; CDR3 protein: ASSSEQGAGSETQY
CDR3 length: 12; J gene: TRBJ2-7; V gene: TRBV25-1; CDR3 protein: ASSARDTSYEQY
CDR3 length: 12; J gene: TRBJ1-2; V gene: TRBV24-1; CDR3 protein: ATSDSGQGYGYT
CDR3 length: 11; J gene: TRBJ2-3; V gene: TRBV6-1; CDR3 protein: ASSEGQEDTQY
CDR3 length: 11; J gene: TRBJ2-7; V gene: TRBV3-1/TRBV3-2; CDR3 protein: ASSQTGVYEQY
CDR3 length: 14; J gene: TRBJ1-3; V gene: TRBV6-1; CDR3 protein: ASSEPGGGGGNTIY
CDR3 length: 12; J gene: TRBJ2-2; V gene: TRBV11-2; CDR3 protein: ASSLVHRTGELF
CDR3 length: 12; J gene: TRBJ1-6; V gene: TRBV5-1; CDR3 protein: ASSKGQGNSPLH
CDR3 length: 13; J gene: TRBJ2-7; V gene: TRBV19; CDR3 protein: ASSAGLAGVYEQY
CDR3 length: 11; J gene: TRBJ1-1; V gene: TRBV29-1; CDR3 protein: SVYSLSITEAF
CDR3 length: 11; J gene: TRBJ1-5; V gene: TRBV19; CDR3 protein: ASLGARNQPQH
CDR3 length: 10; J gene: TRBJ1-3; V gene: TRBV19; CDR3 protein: ASTGSGNTIY
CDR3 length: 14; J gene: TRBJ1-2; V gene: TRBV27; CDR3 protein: ASSLGGRPPNYGYT
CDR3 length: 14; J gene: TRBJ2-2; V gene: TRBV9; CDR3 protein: ASSVTGQGVTGELF
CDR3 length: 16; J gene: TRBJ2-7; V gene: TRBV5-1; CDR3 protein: ASRVTPGQGFSTYEQY
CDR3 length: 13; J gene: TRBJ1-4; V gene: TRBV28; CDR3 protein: ACLTPAGGDEKLF
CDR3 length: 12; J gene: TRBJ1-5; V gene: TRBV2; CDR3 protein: ASRKDRYNQPQH
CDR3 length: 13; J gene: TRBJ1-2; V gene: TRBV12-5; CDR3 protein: AIPFRQRSNYGYT
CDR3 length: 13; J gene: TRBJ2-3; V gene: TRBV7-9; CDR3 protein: ASSRGRGGTDTQY
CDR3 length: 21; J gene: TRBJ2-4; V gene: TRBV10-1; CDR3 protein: ASVKTSFKVPQLGSLLKNIQD
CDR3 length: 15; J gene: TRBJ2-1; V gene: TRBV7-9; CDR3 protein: ASSWETGSLLYNEQF
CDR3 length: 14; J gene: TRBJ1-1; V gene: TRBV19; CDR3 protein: ASSIDHAGMDTEAF
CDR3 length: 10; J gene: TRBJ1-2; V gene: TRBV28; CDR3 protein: ASSLLEYGYT
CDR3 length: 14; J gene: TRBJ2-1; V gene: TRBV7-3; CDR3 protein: ASSVTSEVAYNEQF
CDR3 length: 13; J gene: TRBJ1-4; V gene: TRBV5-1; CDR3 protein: ASSVLGQANEKLF
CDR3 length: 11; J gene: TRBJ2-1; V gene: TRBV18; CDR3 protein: ASSPHERGEQF
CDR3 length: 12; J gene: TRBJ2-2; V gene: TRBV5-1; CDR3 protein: ASSPTQGLGTLF
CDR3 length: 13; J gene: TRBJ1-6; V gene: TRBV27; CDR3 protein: ASSTGSSYNSPLH
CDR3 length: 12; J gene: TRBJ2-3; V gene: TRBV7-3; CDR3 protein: ASSFGLFTDTQY
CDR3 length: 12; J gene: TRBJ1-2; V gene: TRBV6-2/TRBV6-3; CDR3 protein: ASSLRGHDYGYT
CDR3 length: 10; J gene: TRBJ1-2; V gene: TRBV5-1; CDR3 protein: ASGEGDYGYT
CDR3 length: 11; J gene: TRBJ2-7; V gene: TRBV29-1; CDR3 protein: SVEDTPRGEQY
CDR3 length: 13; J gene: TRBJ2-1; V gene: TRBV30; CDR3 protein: AWSVGTSGYNEQF
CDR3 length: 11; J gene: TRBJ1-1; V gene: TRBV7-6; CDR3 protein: ASSLGGDTEAF
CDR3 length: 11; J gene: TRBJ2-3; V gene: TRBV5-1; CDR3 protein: ASSSLSEDTQY
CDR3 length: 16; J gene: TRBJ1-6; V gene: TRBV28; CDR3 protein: ASNGGGLFVSYNSPLH
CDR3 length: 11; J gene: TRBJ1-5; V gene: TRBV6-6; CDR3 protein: ASDRERRQPQH
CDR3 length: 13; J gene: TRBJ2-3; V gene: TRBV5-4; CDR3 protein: ASSNRDFSTDTQY
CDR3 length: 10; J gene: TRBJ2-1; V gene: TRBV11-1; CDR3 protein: ASSLGGHEQF
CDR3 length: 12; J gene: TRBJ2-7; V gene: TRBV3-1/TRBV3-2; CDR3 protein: ASSQRPSNYEQY